The clone carrying this TCR beta chain showed up just once. What it recognizes is unknown. The CDR3 contains 14 residues. Trimming stripped 4 bases from V and 5 bases from J, with 13 bases between. The V gene's germline CDR1 is SGDLS and CDR2 YYNGEE. It was into CD45RA+ naive and CD45RA-negative memory subsets that the CD4+ cells were split. Deep was the level used in running the assay. TCRdb's copy holds only in-frame clones and misses some; the assay was immunoSEQ multiplex PCR. The sample includes some 1.5 million clones, roughly 97% seen only once; the top ten take approximately 1.1%. This sample was included in a study of shared clonotypes between healthy human individuals. General study points: When naive CD4 clonotypes were compared across a handful of donors, about 4.8% were shared.

The genes are TRBV9 and TRBJ2-1, with D unresolved. This TCR was recovered from a man aged 25 to 45 in good health. Source material: naive CD4+ T cells sorted from blood. Specified subset: CD45RA+ positively selected. CDR3 sequence (DNA): TGTGCCAGCAGCCAATCTCTAGTTCACAATGAGCAGTTCTTC. Translation: CASSQSLVHNEQFF.